This T cell receptor (beta chain) is drawn from a study of CD8 T cells in ankylosing spondylitis (dated by TCRdb to about 2017). Looking at the study overall: To find TCR variants linked to disease, the study profiled T cell receptor beta repertoires in ankylosing spondylitis patients and healthy donors. In total, the full study cohort was made up of nearly 110 healthy donors and roughly 27 ankylosing spondylitis patients. Peripheral blood samples were taken, and synovial fluid was additionally collected from ankylosing spondylitis patients. The paper as a whole reports these results and caveats: Blood from ankylosing spondylitis patients appeared to be characterized by a TCR beta motif made up of under ten highly homologous amino acid variants. According to the report, matched synovial fluid samples from ankylosing spondylitis patients were significantly enriched for the disease-linked clones. In peripheral blood, the disease-linked clones were found at relatively low frequencies and had a CD8+ phenotype. Some motif variants had previously been reported in the synovial fluid and blood of reactive arthritis patients, which suggests shared mechanisms of disease initiation.

Trimming accounts for 6 bases at V and 0 bases at J, while the number of junction bases matched to no gene is 2. The CDR3 measures 15 amino acids from cysteine to phenylalanine. The read is trimmed to its CDR3 DNA, 45 bases read in frame from base 1. The germline V gene (reference sequence) provides CDR1 LNHDA and CDR2 SQIVND. TCRdb names Illumina HiSeq 2500 as the instrument used. TCR beta libraries were prepared by quantitative 5'-RACE with molecular barcodes. In the authors' own workflow: To identify disease-linked TCR variants, a new computational method was used, one built on a probabilistic model of VDJ rearrangement. The raw public data were reprocessed by TCRdb itself: fastp quality trimming at Q25, MiXCR clonotype calling, in-frame beta chains only. All rows with the same CDR3 protein become a single entry with the most common DNA and genes. TCRdb's processing, not the study's, gives the V and J calls here. This sample holds over 95,000 distinct CDR3 sequences; 7.5% to 9% were observed only once. Around a tenth of the sample is in the top ten clones.

This clonotype showed up just a few times. It lacks a known antigen. The sample holds no much larger clone one base away, and base qualities are not on file. The receptor comes from a male donor with ankylosing spondylitis or in good health (not recorded which). The chain is assembled from TRBV19 and TRBJ2-2; a stretch of 9 junction bases matches TRBD1. Material for sequencing was blood, either unsorted or a sorted T cell fraction (not recorded which). CDR3 reads: CASRTGGPNTGELFF. The base sequence is TGTGCCAGTAGGACAGGGGGTCCGAACACCGGGGAGCTGTTTTTT.